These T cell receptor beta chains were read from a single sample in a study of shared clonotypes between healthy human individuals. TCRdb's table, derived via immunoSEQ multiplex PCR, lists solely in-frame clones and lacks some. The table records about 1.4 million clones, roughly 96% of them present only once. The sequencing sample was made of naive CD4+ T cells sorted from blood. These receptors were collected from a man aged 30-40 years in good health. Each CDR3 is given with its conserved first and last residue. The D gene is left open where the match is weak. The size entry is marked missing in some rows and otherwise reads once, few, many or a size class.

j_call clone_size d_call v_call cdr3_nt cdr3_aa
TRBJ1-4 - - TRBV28 TGTGCCAGCAGTTTTTACGGACAGTTTAATGAAAAACTGTTTTTT CASSFYGQFNEKLFF
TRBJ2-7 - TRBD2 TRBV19 TGTGCCAGTAGGTCTCCAGCGGGAGGGGTTTACGAGCAGTACTTC CASRSPAGGVYEQYF
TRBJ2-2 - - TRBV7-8 TGTGCCAGCAGCCCATACACCGGGGAGCTGTTTTTT CASSPYTGELFF
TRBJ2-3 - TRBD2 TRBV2 TGTGCCAGCAGTGAACGAAGACGACTAGCGGCAGATACGCAGTATTTT CASSERRRLAADTQYF
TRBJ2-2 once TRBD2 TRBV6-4 TGTGCCAGCAGTGACTCGAGTCGAAGCGGGAGTATCTTGTCCGGGGAGCTGTTTTTT CASSDSSRSGSILSGELFF
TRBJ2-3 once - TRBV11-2 TGTGCCAGCAGCTTAGACTTGGGAACAGATACGCAGTATTTT CASSLDLGTDTQYF
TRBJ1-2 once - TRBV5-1 TGCGCCAGCAGCCCGGAGAGATCAGGTGGCTACACCTTC CASSPERSGGYTF
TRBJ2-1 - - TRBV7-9 TGTGCCAGCAGCCGGAGGGGGAGCTCCTACAATGAGCAGTTCTTC CASSRRGSSYNEQFF
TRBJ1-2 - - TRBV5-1 TGCGCCAGCAGCTTGGTCTCGGTAACTAACTATGGCTACACCTTC CASSLVSVTNYGYTF
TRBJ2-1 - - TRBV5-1 TGCGCCAGCAGCTTATGGGAGTCGTATAATGAGCAGTTCTTC CASSLWESYNEQFF
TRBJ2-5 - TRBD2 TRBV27 TGTGCCAGCAGTTTATGGACTAGAGAGACCCAGTACTTC CASSLWTRETQYF
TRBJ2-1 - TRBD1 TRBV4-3 TGCGCCAGCAGCCAAGTCGCAACAGGGGACTCCTACAATGAGCAGTTCTTC CASSQVATGDSYNEQFF
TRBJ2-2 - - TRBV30 TGTGCCTGGAGTTCTCTGGGTACCGGGGAGCTGTTTTTT CAWSSLGTGELFF
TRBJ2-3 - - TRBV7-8 TGTGCCAGCAGCTTGGAAATGGGCACAGATACGCAGTATTTT CASSLEMGTDTQYF
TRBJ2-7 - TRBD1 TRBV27 TGTGCCAGCAGTACACAGGGGGCGATCCCCGAGCAGTACTTC CASSTQGAIPEQYF
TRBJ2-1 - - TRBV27 TGTGCCAGCAGTTTAGTTGGAGCCCCAGGGCAGTTCTTC CASSLVGAPGQFF
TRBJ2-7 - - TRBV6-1 TGTGCCACACAGGGGAGGGTCTACGAGCAGTACTTC CATQGRVYEQYF
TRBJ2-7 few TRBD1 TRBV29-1 TGCAGCGTTGAAGAAGCCGGGACAGGGAGCTCCTACGAGCAGTACTTC CSVEEAGTGSSYEQYF
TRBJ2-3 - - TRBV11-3 TGTGCCAGCAGCCCTAGGACAGGGAGGGATAACACAGATACGCAGTATTTT CASSPRTGRDNTDTQYF
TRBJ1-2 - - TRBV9 TGTGCCAGCAGCGGAGGGGGAAGGCCTAACTATGGCTACACCTTC CASSGGGRPNYGYTF
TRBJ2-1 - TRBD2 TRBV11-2 TGTGCCAGCAGCTTTTTGGGACTAGCGGGAGTACGTGAGCAGTTCTTC CASSFLGLAGVREQFF
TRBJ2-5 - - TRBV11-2 TGTGCCAGCAGCCCCTTGTTTTACGAAGAGACCCAGTACTTC CASSPLFYEETQYF
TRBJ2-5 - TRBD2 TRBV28 TGTGCCAGCATCAATAGCGGGAGGGGTCGAGAGACCCAGTACTTC CASINSGRGRETQYF
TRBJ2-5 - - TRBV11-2 TGTGCCAGCAGCTTAATCGGAGGCTTCCAAGAGACCCAGTACTTC CASSLIGGFQETQYF
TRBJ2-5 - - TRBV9 TGTGCCAGCAGCGTAGGAAGGCAGCTAGAGACCCAGTACTTC CASSVGRQLETQYF
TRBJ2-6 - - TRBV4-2 TGTGCCAGCAGCCACAACAGGGCCCAAAGCTCTGGGGCCAACGTCCTGACTTTC CASSHNRAQSSGANVLTF
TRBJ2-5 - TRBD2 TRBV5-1 TGCGCCAGCAGCTTGCTGGCCCTAGCGGGGGGGAAAGAGACCCAGTACTTC CASSLLALAGGKETQYF
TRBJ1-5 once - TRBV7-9 TGTGCCAGCAGCTTACTGGGTGGGGGGAGCTTCAATCAGCCCCAGCATTTT CASSLLGGGSFNQPQHF
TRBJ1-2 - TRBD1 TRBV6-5 TGTGCCAGCAGGGACAGGGTTGGCTATGGCTACACCTTC CASRDRVGYGYTF
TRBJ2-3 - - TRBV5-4 TGTGCCAGCAGCTTGGGTGGTACCACAGATACGCAGTATTTT CASSLGGTTDTQYF
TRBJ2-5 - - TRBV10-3 TGTGCCATCAGTCAGGACGTGGAGACCCAGTACTTC CAISQDVETQYF
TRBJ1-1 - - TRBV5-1 TGCGCCAGCAGCTTGTTTCTAGGCAGAGAAGCTTTCTTT CASSLFLGREAFF
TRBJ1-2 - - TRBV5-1 TGCGCCAGCAGCTTGGGCGTCACCCGGAACTATGGCTACACCTTC CASSLGVTRNYGYTF
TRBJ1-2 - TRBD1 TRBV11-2 TGTGCCAGCAGCTTGACAGGGACCGGCTACACCTTC CASSLTGTGYTF
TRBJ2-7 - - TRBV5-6 TGTGCCAGCAGCTTTATGGACAGGCTGTGGACTAGCTGGTTCCTCGAGCAGTACTTC CASSFMDRLWTSWFLEQYF